Described below is a single TCR beta chain sequence and its context. Its antigen is currently unknown. This sample stems from a study of T-cell memory formation after mild COVID-19. TCRdb reanalysed the 5' RACE reads using MiXCR and keeps one entry per CDR3 protein. Here the sample spans about 320,000 distinct CDR3 sequences, about 13% being singletons. Study results and caveats: Contracting clones, day 15 to 85, had balanced CD4/CD8, and later expanders favored CD4+. Still unconfirmed is whether the second-wave clones peaking on day 37 recognized SARS-CoV-2. The finding that pre-infection memory included some responding clones suggested that cross-reactive memory joined.

The sample consisted of PBMCs or a T cell subset sorted from them (not recorded which). This TCR came from a man between 18 and 29 years old who had mild COVID-19 (a few samples of this study predate the infection). Cell type and time point are not known.

The CDR3 DNA is TGTGCCAGCAGTGGACAGGGGGCCCGCCAGCCCCAGCATTTT. The encoded protein is CASSGQGARQPQHF. This sequence joins TRBV2 and TRBJ1-5; 10 bases fit TRBD1. Germline assignment: CDR1 SNHLY and CDR2 FYNNEI. The trim removed 4 bases at V and 7 bases at J, leaving 4 bases unmatched. This CDR3 comprises 14 residues.